In this sample, the clone carrying this T cell receptor (beta chain) turned up a few times. The junction had 5 bases not matched to a gene; V was cut back by 2 bases and J by 3 bases. This CDR3 region has 16 residues. This sample was included in a study of response to subunit inactivated influenza vaccine. TCRdb used MiXCR to reprocess the RT-PCR reads, holding one entry per CDR3 protein. The table lists fewer than 700,000 distinct CDR3 sequences, about an eighth of them singletons. This specimen was PBMCs from blood, taken about 6 weeks after vaccination. This clonotype originated in a middle-aged man who received an inactivated influenza vaccine. This rearrangement joins TRBV12-3 or TRBV12-4 to TRBJ2-1; 9 bases map to TRBD2. The CDR3 DNA reads TGTGCCAGCAGTTTAAGCGGGAGGATGAACTACAATGAGCAGTTCTTC. It specifies CASSLSGRMNYNEQFF.